This is a list of T cell receptor beta chains from one sample in a study of T cell responses to AZD1222 COVID-19 vaccine. Measured with immunoSEQ multiplex PCR; TCRdb has only the in-frame clones, and not every one. This sample has around 120,000 clones, with around 84% found just once. This sample comprised peripheral blood, obtained 28 days after the second AZD1222 dose. Receptors originate from an adult who received the AZD1222 COVID-19 vaccine. Both conserved end residues are part of each CDR3. D genes are given only for firm matches.

>.|TRBJ1-3|TRBV7-3
CASSSGYSGNTIYF
>.|TRBJ1-6|TRBV30
CAWGQTNSPLHF
>.|TRBJ1-2|TRBV28
CASITQGGGYGYTF
>.|TRBJ1-1|TRBV6-5
CASRALGQGFTEAFF
>.|TRBJ2-1|TRBV3-1/TRBV3-2
CASSPTGYNEQFF
>.|TRBJ2-7|TRBV10-3
CAIKEVELLPRYEQYF
>TRBD2|TRBJ2-1|TRBV3-1/TRBV3-2
CASSQEGSGSASYNEQFF
>.|TRBJ2-5|TRBV7-9
CASSLALLGTQYF
>.|TRBJ1-6|TRBV20-1
CSASLQGGNSPLHF
>.|TRBJ1-3|TRBV5-1
CASSFTTSTRFSGNTIYF
>.|TRBJ1-5|TRBV6-2/TRBV6-3
CASSPDSSPSNQPQHF
>.|TRBJ2-1|TRBV4-1
CASSQDRARSSYNEQFF
>TRBD1|TRBJ1-1|TRBV27
CASSLSRTGNTEAFF
>TRBD2|TRBJ2-5|TRBV4-3
CASSQGQRGAETQYF
>.|TRBJ1-2|TRBV12-3/TRBV12-4
CASRPGFGGYTF
>TRBD1|TRBJ1-2|TRBV10-3
CAIREDRGYGYTF
>.|TRBJ1-3|TRBV5-5
CASRFRGVSGNTIYF
>TRBD2|TRBJ2-3|TRBV2
CASSSGTSGNTDTQYF
>TRBD2|TRBJ2-2|TRBV11-2
CASSLGLRWTSGNTGELFF
>.|TRBJ2-1|TRBV7-2
CASSPPSYNEQFF
>.|TRBJ2-3|TRBV29-1
CSVAVPDTQYF
>.|TRBJ1-5|TRBV19
CASSIQGRDQPQHF
>.|TRBJ2-1|TRBV3-1/TRBV3-2
CASSQDRFSGTSYNEQFF
>.|TRBJ2-3|TRBV18
CASSRQPSTDTQYF
>.|TRBJ2-7|TRBV5-4
CASSLAGGHEQYF
>TRBD1|TRBJ1-2|TRBV19
CASSDPTGGWNYGYTF
>.|TRBJ2-1|TRBV20-1
CSAPEVEQFF
>TRBD1|TRBJ2-2|TRBV5-1
CASSSGTVDGELFF
>.|TRBJ2-7|TRBV5-4
CASSLMGAHREQYF
>.|TRBJ1-2|TRBV19
CASSTSGRGDYGYTF
>.|TRBJ2-7|TRBV28
CASTRGLAGTYEQYF
>TRBD2|TRBJ2-1|TRBV6-2/TRBV6-3
CASSSLAGSEQFF
>.|TRBJ2-1|TRBV29-1
CSVGRETFYNEQFF
>TRBD1|TRBJ1-1|TRBV28
CASRSYGTGGTEAFF
>.|TRBJ1-1|TRBV7-9
CASSLGQGRDTEAFF
>.|TRBJ2-3|TRBV3-1/TRBV3-2
CASSQSASGTDTQYF
>TRBD1|TRBJ2-5|TRBV4-3
CASSPVDRDQETQYF
>TRBD2|TRBJ2-1|TRBV5-1
CASSLDYITSGGSYNEQFF
>TRBD2|TRBJ2-7|TRBV7-3
CASSPGLDPTHEQYF
>TRBD1|TRBJ2-5|TRBV6-5
CASSYRQGSWETQYF
>.|TRBJ2-7|TRBV24-1
CATSGSGYGEQYF
>.|TRBJ1-6|TRBV5-1
CASRVGYRNSPLHF
>.|TRBJ2-7|TRBV13
CASSSSGPGEQYF
>.|TRBJ2-5|TRBV9
CASSVGRGRGETQYF
>TRBD1|TRBJ2-5|TRBV6-5
CASRGGQGEETQYF
>.|TRBJ1-2|TRBV19
CASSIVGLPNYGYTF
>.|TRBJ2-3|TRBV12-3/TRBV12-4
CASSKTNTQYF
>.|TRBJ2-5|TRBV5-1
CASSNNDGETQYF
>.|TRBJ1-4|TRBV7-8
CASSREGRGEKLFF
>.|TRBJ1-2|TRBV30
CAWTTNYGYTF
>TRBD2|TRBJ2-1|TRBV7-7
CASSLVLAGYNEQFF
>TRBD1|TRBJ1-1|TRBV28
CASSLQGREAFF
>.|TRBJ2-1|TRBV18
CASSPRQDNEQFF
>.|TRBJ1-3|TRBV6-5
CASSFGASGNTIYF
>TRBD1|TRBJ1-1|TRBV15
CATSRDHATGDTEAFF